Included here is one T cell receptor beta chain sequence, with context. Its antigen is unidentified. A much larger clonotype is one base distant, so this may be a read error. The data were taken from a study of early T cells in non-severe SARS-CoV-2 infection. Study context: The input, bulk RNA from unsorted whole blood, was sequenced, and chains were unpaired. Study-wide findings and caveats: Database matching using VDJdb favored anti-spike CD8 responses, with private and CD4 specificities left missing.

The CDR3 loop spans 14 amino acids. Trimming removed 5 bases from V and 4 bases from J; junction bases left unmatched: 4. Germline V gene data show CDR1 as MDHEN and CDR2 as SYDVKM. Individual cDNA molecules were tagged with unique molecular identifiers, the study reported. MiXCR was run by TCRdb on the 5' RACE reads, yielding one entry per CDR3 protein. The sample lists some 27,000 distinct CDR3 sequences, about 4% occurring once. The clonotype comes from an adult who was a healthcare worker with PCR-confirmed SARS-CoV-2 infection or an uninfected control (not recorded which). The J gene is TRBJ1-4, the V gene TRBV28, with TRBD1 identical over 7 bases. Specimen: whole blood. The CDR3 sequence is CASSTQGYNEKLFF. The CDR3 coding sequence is TGTGCCAGCAGTACACAGGGGTATAATGAAAAACTGTTTTTT. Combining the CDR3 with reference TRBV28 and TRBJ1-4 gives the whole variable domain DVKVTQSSRYLVKRTGEKVFLECVQDMDHENMFWYRQDPGLGLRLIYFSYDVKMKEKGDIPEGYSVSREKKERFSLILESASTNQTSMYLCASSTQGYNEKLFFGSGTQLSVL.